This T cell receptor (beta chain) was documented in a study of T-cell memory formation after mild COVID-19. Findings and caveats of the study: The study detected some responding clones in pre-infection memory, suggesting cross-reactive memory joined. Mostly located in CM and EM were contracting CD4+ clones, with contracting CD8+ clones located in EMRA. Contracting clones from day 15 to 85 had balanced CD4/CD8; later expanders favoured CD4+.

Notes on this clonotype: Antigen specificity is unknown.

TCRdb recomputed calls from the 5' RACE reads with MiXCR, one row per CDR3 protein. The repertoire holds some 300,000 distinct CDR3 sequences, with approximately 19% as singletons. The sample consisted of PBMCs or a T cell subset sorted from them (not recorded which). The clonotype comes from a man between 18 and 35 years old who had mild COVID-19 (a few samples of this study predate the infection). Cell type and time point are not known.

The CDR3 region is CASMGGYSNQPQHF. The CDR3 DNA sequence: TGTGCCAGCATGGGGGGATATAGCAATCAGCCCCAGCATTTT. V usage is TRBV6-1 and J usage is TRBJ1-5; possibly TRBD1 for D (5 bases). Germline V gene data show CDR1 as MNHNS and CDR2 as SASEGT. The CDR3 has 14 amino acids. V was cut by 7 bases and J by 0 bases, with 10 bases left in between.